This TCR beta chain was sequenced in a study of cytomegalovirus exposure and HLA in healthy donors. Study observations and caveats: In a later analysis, TCR association rates varied by HLA locus: DRB1 most, HLA-C fewest. The investigators catalogued 164 TCR beta chains as cytomegalovirus-associated.

13 Jbeta primers and 60 Vbeta primers were used for the PCR. Assay: immunoSEQ multiplex PCR; the TCRdb copy retains only in-frame clones and omits some. The sample lists about 150,000 clones, 79% occurring once. Details on this clone: The antigen is unknown.

Per germline, CDR1 SGDLS and CDR2 YYNGEE. V was clipped by 0 bases and J by 0 bases, with 15 bases between them. The CDR3 is 18 amino acids. This receptor was identified in a man aged 45-65 years in good health and CMV-seropositive. V gene TRBV9 combines with J gene TRBJ1-4; D gene ambiguous. Sequenced: PBMCs. CDR3 nucleotides: TGTGCCAGCAGCGTAGGCGTGGGCAGAGTTGCAACTAATGAAAAACTGTTTTTT. As protein: CASSVGVGRVATNEKLFF. Variable domain in full (rest from reference TRBV9 and TRBJ1-4): DSGVTQTPKHLITATGQRVTLRCSPRSGDLSVYWYQQSLDQGLQFLIQYYNGEERAKGNILERFSAQQFPDLHSELNLSSLELGDSALYFCASSVGVGRVATNEKLFFGSGTQLSVL.